Shown below are 30 T cell receptor beta chains from a single sample sequenced in a study of T cells in Graves' hyperthyroidism and ophthalmopathy. Researchers amplified the TCR beta CDR3 regions from RNA transcripts. Using the HTBI primer set, a first-round RT-PCR was run on the TCR CDR3. TCRdb called the multiplex PCR reads again in MiXCR, with one record for every CDR3 protein. The profile shows 500,000 to 700,000 distinct CDR3 sequences, over 15% of them singletons. Sequenced input: blood. The receptors were gathered from a woman in her late teens or twenties with Graves' hyperthyroidism.

The rearrangement uses TRBV19 and TRBJ2-7; 7 positions match TRBD1. Germline V CDR1 and CDR2: LNHDA, SQIVND (reference sequence). The trim removed 6 bases at V and 0 bases at J, leaving 17 bases unmatched. The CDR3 consists of 18 residues. CDR3 in DNA: TGTGCCAGTAGCGCCTCCGGCTGGGACAGAGGGGGCTCCTACGAGCAGTACTTC. This codes for CASSASGWDRGGSYEQYF.

The V call is TRBV5-1, the J call TRBJ2-1, with D tentatively TRBD2 (5 bases). The length of the CDR3 is 17 residues. The V and J ends lost 1 base and 0 bases respectively, with 14 bases between them. Per the germline V gene, CDR1 is SGHRS and CDR2 is YFSETQ. The CDR3 reads CASSLTPKAGSYNEQFF. CDR3 DNA sequence: TGCGCCAGCAGCTTGACCCCGAAGGCGGGCTCCTACAATGAGCAGTTCTTC.

This clonotype was counted many times. V usage is TRBV12-3 or TRBV12-4 and J usage is TRBJ2-7; 7 bases are shared with TRBD1. The CDR3 has 14 residues. V shed 5 bases, J shed 5 bases, and the junction held 9 bases outside the gene matches. In DNA, the CDR3 is TGTGCCAGCAGTCATACAGGGGATCGACACGAGCAGTACTTC. This encodes CASSHTGDRHEQYF.

This clonotype was seen a few times. The J gene is TRBJ1-4, the V gene TRBV2, with D tentatively TRBD1 (6 bases). V was trimmed by 7 bases and J by 0 bases, leaving 6 bases between them. The germline CDR1 and CDR2 sequences are SNHLY and FYNNEI. The CDR3 is made up of 13 amino acids. CDR3 sequence (DNA): TGTGCCAGCACAGGGGCAACTAATGAAAAACTGTTTTTT. It yields the protein CASTGATNEKLFF.

This clonotype was recorded many times. The junction shows a germline mismatch at one end, possibly a read error. V is TRBV2 and J is TRBJ1-1; 9 bases match TRBD1. The length of the CDR3 is 13 residues. Germline CDR1 and CDR2: SNHLY and FYNNEI. CDR3 amino acids: CASSEEGQGETFF. The CDR3 coding sequence is TGTGCCAGCAGTGAAGAGGGACAGGGTGAAACTTTCTTT. The full variable domain, in which reference TRBV2 and TRBJ1-1 provide the parts outside the CDR3, is EPEVTQTPSHQVTQMGQEVILRCVPISNHLYFYWYRQILGQKVEFLVSFYNNEISEKSEIFDDQFSVERPDGSNFTLKIRSTKLEDSAMYFCASSEEGQGETFFGQGTRLTVV.

There are many counts of this clonotype. This sequence joins TRBV28 and TRBJ2-3, with 7 bases that match TRBD1. There are 16 residues in the CDR3. V gave up 4 bases and J gave up 1 base; unmatched junction bases: 8. Germline CDR1 reads MDHEN; CDR2 reads SYDVKM. The CDR3 DNA follows: TGTGCCAGCAGTTCAAACAGGGGAATGGGCACAGATACGCAGTATTTT. Translated, it gives CASSSNRGMGTDTQYF.

There are many counts of this clonotype. The CDR3 DNA follows: TGTGCCAGCAGCTTTACTAGCGGGAGGCGAAACGAGCAGTACTTC. It encodes CASSFTSGRRNEQYF. V is TRBV7-2 and J is TRBJ2-7; TRBD2 matches 12 bases. CDR1 and CDR2 (germline): SGHTA, FQGNSA. V trimming: 3 bases; J trimming: 5 bases; junction bases outside the gene matches: 5. The CDR3 runs to 15 residues.

The chain joins TRBV3-1 to TRBJ1-1; perhaps TRBD1 as D (5 bases). Trimming pared 1 base from V and 0 bases from J, leaving 12 bases between. The CDR3 runs to 16 residues. CDR1 is LGHDT, CDR2 YNNKEL, per germline (reference sequence). In DNA, the CDR3 is TGTGCCAGCAGCCAAGGAGGCGGGGGAATGAACACTGAAGCTTTCTTT. Its protein product is CASSQGGGGMNTEAFF.

This chain uses TRBV6-1 with TRBJ2-5; no firm D call. There are 15 residues in the CDR3. CDR1 MNHNS and CDR2 SASEGT come from the germline V gene. Trimming removed 0 bases at V and 7 bases at J, with 15 bases between. The CDR3 DNA reads TGTGCCAGCAGTGAAGCGCTCGGGCAGGCCGGGACCCAGTACTTC. This translates into CASSEALGQAGTQYF.

Notes on this clonotype: This clone may be a read error of a much larger clone one base away. This rearrangement joins TRBV20-1 to TRBJ1-6; TRBD1 matches 7 bases. Germline V gene lookup returns CDR1 DFQATT and CDR2 SNEGSKA (reference sequence). The CDR3 has 14 residues. The CDR3 is CSARAPGGGSPRHF. Here the CDR3 DNA reads TGCAGTGCTAGAGCCCCAGGGGGAGGATCACCCCGCCACTTT.

In its sample, this clonotype was seen many times. This chain connects TRBV19 to TRBJ1-1; D unclear. Between the trimmed V and J ends, which lost 5 bases and 1 base, there was a span of 11 bases. The CDR3 is 14 residues long. Germline V gene data show CDR1 as LNHDA and CDR2 as SQIVND (reference sequence). CDR3 residues: CASSSARGNTEAFF. Written as DNA, the CDR3 is TGTGCCAGTAGTTCAGCACGGGGGAACACTGAAGCTTTCTTT.

This clonotype was recorded at least ten times. The chain is built from TRBV20-1 and TRBJ2-7, with 7 bases that match TRBD1. Losses at the gene ends were 5 bases for V and 2 bases for J; bases not matched to a gene: 6. The CDR3 contains 13 residues. The V gene's germline CDR1 is DFQATT and CDR2 SNEGSKA (reference sequence). The CDR3 DNA reads TGCAGTGCTCCAGACAGGGCGGCCTACGAGCAGTACTTC. It codes for CSAPDRAAYEQYF.

This clonotype has a handful of counts. The chain uses TRBV25-1 and TRBJ1-1; no clear D. The CDR3 length is 15 residues. The germline V gene encodes CDR1 MGHDK and CDR2 SYGVNS. V shed 1 base and J shed 4 bases, with 13 bases lying between them. CDR3: CASSESKVWGTEAFF. In DNA form, the CDR3 reads TGTGCCAGCAGTGAATCAAAGGTATGGGGCACTGAAGCTTTCTTT.

This clonotype was found many times. The chain couples TRBV2 to TRBJ1-2; D perhaps matches TRBD1 (6 bases). The CDR3 length is 12 residues. The V end was cut by 3 bases, the J end by 8 bases, with 10 bases between. Germline CDR1 SNHLY, CDR2 FYNNEI. In DNA, the CDR3 is TGTGCCAGCAGTGAGCAGGGGCGGGGCTACACCTTC. Amino acid sequence: CASSEQGRGYTF.

A few counts support this clonotype. The chain carries TRBV5-1 and TRBJ2-2, with 8 bases matching TRBD2. The CDR3 is 15 amino acids. V trimming: 4 bases; J trimming: 0 bases; junction bases outside the gene matches: 2. Germline V lookup: CDR1 SGHRS, CDR2 YFSETQ. The CDR3 coding sequence is TGCGCCAGCAGCCCAGCGGGAGCGAACACCGGGGAGCTGTTTTTT. Encoded protein: CASSPAGANTGELFF.

This clonotype was found a few times. The chain joins TRBV11-2 to TRBJ2-7; 12 bases are shared with TRBD2. Germline CDR1 SGHAT, CDR2 FQNNGV. The CDR3 is made up of 17 amino acids. V lost 8 bases and J lost 2; bases outside the gene matches: 13. CDR3 amino acids: CASSPLLAGGLTYEQYF. CDR3 sequence (DNA): TGTGCCAGCTCACCACTACTAGCGGGGGGCCTAACCTACGAGCAGTACTTC. Full variable domain (rest looked up from reference TRBV11-2 and TRBJ2-7): EAGVAQSPRYKIIEKRQSVAFWCNPISGHATLYWYQQILGQGPKLLIQFQNNGVVDDSQLPKDRFSAERLKGVDSTLKIQPAKLEDSAVYLCASSPLLAGGLTYEQYFGPGTRLTVT.

The sample holds a few counts of this clonotype. The chain has TRBV7-9 and TRBJ1-6; no firm D call. The germline V and J ends were trimmed by 6 bases and 10 bases, with 19 bases remaining between them. Germline loops: CDR1 SEHNR, CDR2 FQNEAQ (reference sequence). The CDR3 has 15 residues. The CDR3 loop reads CASSLLTGAGSPLHF. In DNA, the CDR3 is TGTGCCAGCAGTCTTTTGACGGGAGCCGGATCACCCCTCCACTTT.

In this sample, this clonotype turned up many times. Here the CDR3 DNA reads TGTGCCAGCAGAGTAGCGGGGGCGGGGGAGCAGTACTTC. This sequence encodes CASRVAGAGEQYF. This chain joins TRBV7-2 and TRBJ2-7; 9 nucleotides agree with TRBD2. Germline loops: CDR1 SGHTA, CDR2 FQGNSA. Trimming took 6 bases from V and 7 from J; bases not matched to a gene: 7. The CDR3 extends over 13 amino acids.

This clonotype was seen only a few times. The rearrangement links TRBV10-2 to TRBJ2-1, with D perhaps assigned TRBD1 or TRBD2 (6 bases each). Per germline, CDR1 WSHSY and CDR2 SAAADI. There are 13 residues in the CDR3. Trimming pared 7 bases from V and 2 bases from J, leaving 9 bases between. DNA of the CDR3: TGCGCCAGCAAAGGGGGGCCCTACAATGAGCAGTTCTTC. Amino acids: CASKGGPYNEQFF.

The rearrangement uses TRBV4-3 and TRBJ1-1; D gene ambiguous. Trimming cost V 0 bases and J 5 bases, with 13 bases left between them. Germline CDR1 reads LGHNA; CDR2 reads YSLEER. CDR3 length equals 15 residues. CDR3 nucleotide sequence: TGCGCCAGCAGCCAAGACCCGGGTCGATATACTGAAGCTTTCTTT. This gives the protein CASSQDPGRYTEAFF.

The chain carries TRBV3-1 and TRBJ2-6; D might be TRBD2 (6 bases). The CDR3 is 17 amino acids. The germline V and J ends were trimmed by 6 bases and 2 bases, with 17 bases remaining between them. Per the germline V gene, CDR1 is LGHDT and CDR2 is YNNKEL (reference sequence). Written as DNA, the CDR3 is TGTGCCAGCAGAAATGCGGAGGGCCTCCCTGGGGCCAACGTCCTGACTTTC. It encodes CASRNAEGLPGANVLTF.

The sample holds many counts of this clonotype. The chain couples TRBV7-3 to TRBJ2-3; D remains ambiguous. The CDR3 length is 16 residues. V was trimmed by 1 base and J by 0 bases, leaving 11 bases between them. Looked up from germline, CDR1 is SGHTA and CDR2 is FQGTGA. This CDR3 reads CASSLIGSPSTDTQYF. In DNA, the CDR3 is TGTGCCAGCAGCTTAATCGGGTCTCCAAGCACAGATACGCAGTATTTT.

This clonotype was detected ten times or more. The chain couples TRBV6-1 to TRBJ2-5; maybe TRBD2 (6 bases). The CDR3 is made up of 15 amino acids. CDR1 and CDR2 from the germline V gene are MNHNS and SASEGT. V was cut by 6 bases and J by 5 bases, with 19 bases left in between. The CDR3 bases are TGTGCCAGCAGCGCTAGACTAGGCCCCCACGAGACCCAGTACTTC. Its translation: CASSARLGPHETQYF.

The chain employs TRBV20-1 and TRBJ2-2, with TRBD1 matching over 11 bases. The CDR3 loop spans 16 amino acids. Unmatched junction bases numbered 5, after V lost 1 base and J lost 4 bases. Germline V gives CDR1 DFQATT, CDR2 SNEGSKA (reference sequence). CDR3 coding DNA: TGCAGTGCTAGAGGGACAGGGGGCGTCGGCACCGGGGAGCTGTTTTTT. This sequence encodes CSARGTGGVGTGELFF.

This clonotype was seen ten or more times. CDR3 region: CASSLGLLRGRETQYF. Here the CDR3 DNA reads TGTGCCAGCAGCTTAGGGTTGTTGAGGGGACGGGAGACCCAGTACTTC. This rearrangement joins TRBV7-2 to TRBJ2-5; D could derive from TRBD1 or TRBD2 (5 bases each). CDR3 length equals 16 residues. Trimming stripped 1 base from V and 5 bases from J, with 17 bases between. Germline values: CDR1 SGHTA, CDR2 FQGNSA. The variable domain in full, completed from reference TRBV7-2 and TRBJ2-5, reads GAGVSQSPSNKVTEKGKDVELRCDPISGHTALYWYRQSLGQGLEFLIYFQGNSAPDKSGLPSDRFSAERTGGSVSTLTIQRTQQEDSAVYLCASSLGLLRGRETQYFGPGTRLLVL.

This clonotype was seen more than once but under ten times. In DNA, the CDR3 is TGTGCCAGCAGGGTCGGGGGCGGGCCCCAGCATTTT. Translating it yields CASRVGGGPQHF. The rearrangement uses TRBV28 and TRBJ1-5; tentatively, D is TRBD1 (6 bases). Germline V lookup: CDR1 MDHEN, CDR2 SYDVKM. The length of the CDR3 is 12 residues. V dropped 6 bases and J dropped 9 bases, with 12 bases sitting between them.

This clonotype was seen a handful of times. The chain joins TRBV5-1 to TRBJ2-2; D call uncertain. The CDR3 runs 17 residues. CDR1 is SGHRS and CDR2 is YFSETQ in the germline V gene. Trimming pared 1 base from V and 2 bases from J, leaving 15 bases between. For the CDR3, the DNA is TGCGCCAGCAGCTTGTCTTCGATGGCCGCTAACACCGGGGAGCTGTTTTTT. Amino acids: CASSLSSMAANTGELFF.

In its sample, this clonotype was seen a few times. CDR3 residues: CASSRGTGPTSQPQHF. In DNA form, the CDR3 reads TGTGCCAGTAGTAGGGGGACAGGACCGACTAGCCAGCCCCAGCATTTT. The rearrangement links TRBV19 to TRBJ1-5, with 8 nucleotides matching TRBD1. The CDR3 has 16 amino acids. V lost 4 bases, J lost 7 bases, and 12 bases stayed unmatched. Germline values: CDR1 LNHDA, CDR2 SQIVND (reference sequence).

This clonotype was detected only a few times. CDR3 in amino acids: CASSQDVRGGYEKLFF. The CDR3 DNA reads as TGTGCCAGCAGCCAAGATGTTCGCGGGGGCTATGAAAAACTGTTTTTT. This chain connects TRBV3-1 to TRBJ1-4, with D tentatively TRBD1 (6 bases). V was clipped by 0 bases and J by 6 bases, with 14 bases between them. CDR3 size: 16 residues. The V gene's germline CDR1 is LGHDT and CDR2 YNNKEL (reference sequence).

This clonotype was seen ten or more times. The chain has TRBV29-1 and TRBJ1-2, with D unresolved. Trimming removed 0 bases from V and 8 bases from J, with 16 bases in between. The germline V gene has CDR1 SQVTM and CDR2 ANQGSEA. This CDR3 has 14 residues. CDR3 sequence (DNA): TGCAGCGTTGAAGACCCAGTATCGATTCGGGGCTACACCTTC. Translating it yields CSVEDPVSIRGYTF.